A single sample is the source of the 9 T cell receptor beta chains below, sequenced in a study of vaccination effects on CD4 cells after COVID-19. Their cognate antigens are unknown. The method was immunoSEQ multiplex PCR; TCRdb's version includes in-frame clones alone and lacks a portion of them. The sample has about 45,000 clones; approximately 70% are singletons. Upon completion of around ten days in culture, CD4+ T cells were isolated. As their vaccination, participants received two doses of either BNT162b2 or mRNA-1273. Sequencing was performed on CD4+ T cells from PBMCs cultured without peptide, taken after COVID-19 vaccination. The receptors stem from a human donor who received a COVID-19 vaccine.

About this clone: At one end the junction does not follow the germline gene, possibly because of a read error. The genes are TRBV20-1 and TRBJ2-3, with 7 nucleotides matching TRBD2. The CDR3 spans 11 residues. CDR1 DFQATT and CDR2 SNEGSKA come from the germline V gene (reference sequence). CDR3: CSARAGEAGFF. The CDR3 DNA is TGCAGTGCTAGGGCGGGGGAGGCGGGTTTTTTT.

The chain carries TRBV2 and TRBJ2-4; tentative D call: TRBD1 (6 bases). Germline CDR1 and CDR2: SNHLY and FYNNEI. The CDR3 spans 17 residues. The V and J ends lost 2 bases and 3 bases respectively, with 17 bases between them. The CDR3 is CASSEWASGGLKNIQYF. DNA for the CDR3: TGTGCCAGCAGTGAATGGGCTAGTGGGGGCCTCAAAAACATTCAGTACTTC.

CDR3 in amino acids: CASSYGQYQETQYF. Here the CDR3 DNA reads TGTGCCAGCAGTTACGGACAGTATCAAGAGACCCAGTACTTC. The chain carries TRBV6-6 and TRBJ2-5; a possible D gene is TRBD1 (6 bases). This CDR3 contains 14 residues. CDR1 is MNHNY, CDR2 SVGAGI, per germline (reference sequence). The V and J ends lost 2 bases and 2 bases respectively, with 9 bases between them.

This chain connects TRBV2 to TRBJ2-3; TRBD1 aligns across 10 bases. Germline CDR1 is SNHLY and CDR2 is FYNNEI. V shed 0 bases and J 4 bases; nucleotides not matched to a gene: 10. The CDR3 consists of 18 residues. The CDR3 is CASSEALYRDRGADTQYF. The CDR3 DNA reads as TGTGCCAGCAGTGAAGCACTATATCGGGACAGGGGCGCAGATACGCAGTATTTT.

This chain connects TRBV27 to TRBJ2-3; 9 bases map to TRBD2. V lost 4 bases to trimming and J lost 4 bases; unmatched junction nucleotides: 18. This CDR3 has 19 amino acids. The germline V gene encodes CDR1 MNHEY and CDR2 SMNVEV (reference sequence). CDR3 in amino acids: CASSSKSRRLAESPDTQYF. DNA for the CDR3: TGTGCCAGCAGTTCCAAAAGTCGACGACTAGCGGAGTCGCCAGATACGCAGTATTTT.

This clone occurred once. The chain joins TRBV11-2 to TRBJ1-2; D not resolved. Germline assignment: CDR1 SGHAT and CDR2 FQNNGV. V lost 1 base and J lost 4, with 13 bases in between. CDR3 length: 15 amino acids. Here the CDR3 DNA reads TGTGCCAGCAGCTTAGGCCGAGGTGGACCCTATGGCTACACCTTC. It specifies CASSLGRGGPYGYTF.

CDR3 sequence (DNA): TGTGCCAGCAGTACCCGGACAGGGGACTACGAGCAGTACTTC. Protein: CASSTRTGDYEQYF. This sequence joins TRBV6-6 and TRBJ2-7; 9 nucleotides align to TRBD1. With V trimmed by 5 bases and J by 3 bases, 5 bases remained unmatched. The germline V gene has CDR1 MNHNY and CDR2 SVGAGI (reference sequence). This CDR3 region has 14 residues.

The chain carries TRBV27 and TRBJ2-1; TRBD1 is a possible D gene (6 bases). Looked up from germline, CDR1 is MNHEY and CDR2 is SMNVEV (reference sequence). The length of the CDR3 is 14 residues. Trimming removed 5 bases at V and 8 bases at J, with 16 bases between. The CDR3 is CASSLRDTEDEQFF. In DNA, the CDR3 is TGTGCCAGCAGTCTCCGGGACACTGAGGATGAGCAGTTCTTC.

This clone was counted once. The V and J genes are TRBV18 and TRBJ1-1, with D tentatively TRBD1 (5 bases). The CDR3 extends over 15 amino acids. Trimming removed 3 bases at V and 4 bases at J, with 15 bases between. Germline assignment: CDR1 KGHSH and CDR2 LQKENI. The CDR3 reads CASSPGDGGSTEAFF. In DNA form, the CDR3 reads TGTGCCAGCTCACCCGGAGATGGGGGAAGCACTGAAGCTTTCTTT.